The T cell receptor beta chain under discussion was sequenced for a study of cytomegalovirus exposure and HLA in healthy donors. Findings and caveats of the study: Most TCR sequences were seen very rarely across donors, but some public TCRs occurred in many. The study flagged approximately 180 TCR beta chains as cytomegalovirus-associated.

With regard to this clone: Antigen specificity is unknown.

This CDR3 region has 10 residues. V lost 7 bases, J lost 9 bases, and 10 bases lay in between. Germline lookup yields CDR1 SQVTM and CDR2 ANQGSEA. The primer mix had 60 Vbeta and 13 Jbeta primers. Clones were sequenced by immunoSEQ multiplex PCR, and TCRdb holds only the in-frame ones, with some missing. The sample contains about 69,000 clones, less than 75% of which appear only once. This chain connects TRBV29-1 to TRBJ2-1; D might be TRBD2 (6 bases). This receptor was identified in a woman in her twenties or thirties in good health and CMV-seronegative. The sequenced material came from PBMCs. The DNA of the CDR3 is TGCAGCGCCGAAGCGGGTGAGCAGTTCTTC. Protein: CSAEAGEQFF.